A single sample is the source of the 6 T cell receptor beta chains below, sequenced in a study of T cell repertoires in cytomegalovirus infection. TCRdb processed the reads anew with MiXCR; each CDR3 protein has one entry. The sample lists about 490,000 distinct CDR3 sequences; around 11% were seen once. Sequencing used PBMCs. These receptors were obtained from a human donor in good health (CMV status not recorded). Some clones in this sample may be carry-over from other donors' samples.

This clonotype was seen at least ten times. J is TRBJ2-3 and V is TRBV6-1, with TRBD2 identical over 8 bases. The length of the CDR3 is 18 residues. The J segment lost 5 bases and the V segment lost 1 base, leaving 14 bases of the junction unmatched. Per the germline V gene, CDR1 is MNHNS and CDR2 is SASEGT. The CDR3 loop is CASSEVPPGGGLLDTQYF. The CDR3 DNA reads TGTGCCAGCAGTGAAGTCCCCCCCGGCGGGGGGCTTCTAGATACGCAGTATTTT.

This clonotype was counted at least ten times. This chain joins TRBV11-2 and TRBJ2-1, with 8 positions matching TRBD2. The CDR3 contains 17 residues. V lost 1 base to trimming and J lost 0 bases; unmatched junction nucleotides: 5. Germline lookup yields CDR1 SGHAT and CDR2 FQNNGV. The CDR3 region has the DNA TGTGCCAGCAGCTTAGTAGCGGGGAGACCCTCCTACAATGAGCAGTTCTTC. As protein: CASSLVAGRPSYNEQFF.

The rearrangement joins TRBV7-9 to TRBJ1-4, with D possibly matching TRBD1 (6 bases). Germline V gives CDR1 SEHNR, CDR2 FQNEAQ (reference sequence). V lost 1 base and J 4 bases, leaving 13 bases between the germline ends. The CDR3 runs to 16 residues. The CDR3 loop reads CASSLDLTGSNEKLFF. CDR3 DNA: TGTGCCAGCAGCTTAGACCTGACAGGAAGTAATGAAAAACTGTTTTTT.

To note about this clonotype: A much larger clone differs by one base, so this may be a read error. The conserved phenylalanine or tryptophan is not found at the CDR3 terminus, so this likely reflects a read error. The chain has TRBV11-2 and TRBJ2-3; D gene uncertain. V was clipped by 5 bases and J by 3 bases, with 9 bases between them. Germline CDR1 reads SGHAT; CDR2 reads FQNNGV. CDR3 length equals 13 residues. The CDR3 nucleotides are TGTGCCAGCAGCCCCGTTACGACAGATACGCAGTATGTT. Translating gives CASSPVTTDTQYV.

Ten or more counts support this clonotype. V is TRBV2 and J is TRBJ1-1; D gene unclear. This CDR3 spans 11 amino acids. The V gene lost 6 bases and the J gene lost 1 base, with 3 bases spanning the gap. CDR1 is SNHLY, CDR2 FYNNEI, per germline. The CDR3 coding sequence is TGTGCCAGCAGCCAGAACACTGAAGCTTTCTTT. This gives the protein CASSQNTEAFF.

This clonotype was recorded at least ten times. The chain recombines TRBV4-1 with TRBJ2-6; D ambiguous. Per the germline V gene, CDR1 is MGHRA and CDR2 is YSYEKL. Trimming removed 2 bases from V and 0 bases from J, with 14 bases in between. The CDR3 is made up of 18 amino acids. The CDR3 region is CASSQFGTASSGANVLTF. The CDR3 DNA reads TGCGCCAGCAGCCAATTCGGAACAGCTAGCTCTGGGGCCAACGTCCTGACTTTC.